A selection of T cell receptor beta chains follows, all from one sample in a study of Ad26.COV2.S vaccination and SARS-CoV-2 variants. The assay was immunoSEQ multiplex PCR, and TCRdb's table has in-frame clones only and misses some. In the table there are about 330,000 clones, roughly 90% of which are singletons. The sample in question was peripheral blood, obtained in a trial of Ad26.COV2.S vaccine versus placebo. These receptors originate from a person aged 18-60 years who received the Ad26.COV2.S COVID-19 vaccine or a placebo. Both conserved end residues are part of each CDR3. D genes are given only for firm matches. Not all rows give a size; the values are once, few, many and, for expanded clones, a class.

D gene: NA; V gene: TRBV6-5; J gene: TRBJ1-5; clone size: once; CDR3 DNA: TGTGCCAGCAGTCCCCGGGCTTATCAGCCCCAGCATTTT; CDR3 protein: CASSPRAYQPQHF
D gene: NA; V gene: TRBV28; J gene: TRBJ1-2; clone size: NA; CDR3 DNA: TGTGCCAGCAGTTTGGTGTATTATGGCTACACCTTC; CDR3 protein: CASSLVYYGYTF
D gene: TRBD1; V gene: TRBV19; J gene: TRBJ1-1; clone size: NA; CDR3 DNA: TGTGCCAGTACCCCGGACAGGGATAACACTGAAGCTTTCTTT; CDR3 protein: CASTPDRDNTEAFF
D gene: NA; V gene: TRBV7-9; J gene: TRBJ2-7; clone size: NA; CDR3 DNA: TGTGCCAGCACCATCGGGGCAGGGAGTTCCGAGCAGTACTTC; CDR3 protein: CASTIGAGSSEQYF
D gene: TRBD2; V gene: TRBV11-2; J gene: TRBJ2-1; clone size: NA; CDR3 DNA: TGTGCCAGCAGCTTTAGAGCGGGGAGCTCCTACAATGAGCAGTTCTTC; CDR3 protein: CASSFRAGSSYNEQFF
D gene: NA; V gene: TRBV12-3/TRBV12-4; J gene: TRBJ1-1; clone size: NA; CDR3 DNA: TGTGCCAGCAGTCGGGAATACACTGAAGCTTTCTTT; CDR3 protein: CASSREYTEAFF
D gene: TRBD2; V gene: TRBV7-2; J gene: TRBJ2-1; clone size: NA; CDR3 DNA: TGTGCCAGCAGCCTAGGCGGGACTAGCGGGACCAATGAGCAGTTCTTC; CDR3 protein: CASSLGGTSGTNEQFF
D gene: NA; V gene: TRBV7-9; J gene: TRBJ1-3; clone size: few; CDR3 DNA: TGTGCCAGCAGCGTTTCGAACACCATATATTTT; CDR3 protein: CASSVSNTIYF
D gene: TRBD2; V gene: TRBV6-5; J gene: TRBJ2-5; clone size: NA; CDR3 DNA: TGTGCCAGCAGTCTTTCTCCTAGCGGGAGGGCGACCCAGTACTTC; CDR3 protein: CASSLSPSGRATQYF
D gene: NA; V gene: TRBV11-3; J gene: TRBJ1-3; clone size: few; CDR3 DNA: TGTGCCAGCAGCCGGGACTCCTTATCTGGAAACACCATATATTTT; CDR3 protein: CASSRDSLSGNTIYF
D gene: NA; V gene: TRBV11-3; J gene: TRBJ2-1; clone size: once; CDR3 DNA: TGTGCCAGCAGCTTTACGGACCGCGCGGAGCAGTTCTTC; CDR3 protein: CASSFTDRAEQFF
D gene: NA; V gene: TRBV27; J gene: TRBJ2-3; clone size: NA; CDR3 DNA: TGTGCCAGCAGTTTGAGTAACGCAGATACGCAGTATTTT; CDR3 protein: CASSLSNADTQYF
D gene: NA; V gene: TRBV6-5; J gene: TRBJ1-1; clone size: NA; CDR3 DNA: TGTGCCAGCAGTTACTCTTTTACGCCGATGAACACTGAAGCTTTCTTT; CDR3 protein: CASSYSFTPMNTEAFF
D gene: TRBD1; V gene: TRBV7-8; J gene: TRBJ2-7; clone size: NA; CDR3 DNA: TGTGCCAGCAGCTTAGGCCGGAAGACAGGGGGAACCTACGAGCAGTACTTC; CDR3 protein: CASSLGRKTGGTYEQYF
D gene: NA; V gene: TRBV5-4; J gene: TRBJ1-2; clone size: once; CDR3 DNA: TGTGCCAGCAGCTCCGGTACGGCTAACTATGGCTACACCTTC; CDR3 protein: CASSSGTANYGYTF
D gene: TRBD1; V gene: TRBV27; J gene: TRBJ1-1; clone size: NA; CDR3 DNA: TGTGCCAGCAGTACAGGGGGAACTGAAGCTTTCTTT; CDR3 protein: CASSTGGTEAFF
D gene: TRBD2; V gene: TRBV6-2/TRBV6-3; J gene: TRBJ2-1; clone size: NA; CDR3 DNA: TGTGCCAGCAGTTACTCGAGTTTTATAGCGTCTAGCGGGACCGACAATGAGCAGTTCTTC; CDR3 protein: CASSYSSFIASSGTDNEQFF
D gene: NA; V gene: TRBV5-5; J gene: TRBJ1-6; clone size: NA; CDR3 DNA: TGTGCCAGCAGTTACGACAGAGGGAGCTCCTATAATTCACCCCTCCACTTT; CDR3 protein: CASSYDRGSSYNSPLHF
D gene: NA; V gene: TRBV3-1/TRBV3-2; J gene: TRBJ2-5; clone size: NA; CDR3 DNA: TGTGCCAGCAGCTCCTTAGAGACCCAGTACTTC; CDR3 protein: CASSSLETQYF
D gene: NA; V gene: TRBV4-3; J gene: TRBJ1-2; clone size: NA; CDR3 DNA: TGCGCCAGCAGCCTCCGGGTGGACAATAACTATGGCTACACCTTC; CDR3 protein: CASSLRVDNNYGYTF
D gene: TRBD1; V gene: TRBV5-1; J gene: TRBJ1-1; clone size: NA; CDR3 DNA: TGCGCCAGCAGCTTGGTGACAGGGATCGTCTTCGGGACTGAAGCTTTCTTT; CDR3 protein: CASSLVTGIVFGTEAFF
D gene: TRBD2; V gene: TRBV4-1; J gene: TRBJ2-1; clone size: NA; CDR3 DNA: TGCGCCAGCAGCGTCCGAGGGGGACTAGCGGCCAATGAGCAGTTCTTC; CDR3 protein: CASSVRGGLAANEQFF
D gene: NA; V gene: TRBV9; J gene: TRBJ2-2; clone size: few; CDR3 DNA: TGTGCCGCCAGCGGGAACACCGGGGAGCTGTTTTTT; CDR3 protein: CAASGNTGELFF
D gene: NA; V gene: TRBV19; J gene: TRBJ1-2; clone size: NA; CDR3 DNA: TGTGCCAGTAGTATACCCGGGTATGGCTACACCTTC; CDR3 protein: CASSIPGYGYTF
D gene: TRBD1; V gene: TRBV18; J gene: TRBJ1-5; clone size: NA; CDR3 DNA: TGTGCCAGCTCACCTGGACGGACAGGGGGAGTTCAGCCCCAGCATTTT; CDR3 protein: CASSPGRTGGVQPQHF
D gene: NA; V gene: TRBV7-2; J gene: TRBJ2-7; clone size: NA; CDR3 DNA: TGTGCCAGCAGCTTAGACAACTACGAGCAGTACTTC; CDR3 protein: CASSLDNYEQYF
D gene: NA; V gene: TRBV7-9; J gene: TRBJ2-5; clone size: NA; CDR3 DNA: TGTGCCAGCAGCTCCACGATCCTCTACACCCCGGACGAAGGAGAGACCCAGTACTTC; CDR3 protein: CASSSTILYTPDEGETQYF
D gene: NA; V gene: TRBV4-1; J gene: TRBJ1-2; clone size: NA; CDR3 DNA: TGCGCCAGCAGCCAAGATAGGGCAGCTAACTATGGCTACACCTTC; CDR3 protein: CASSQDRAANYGYTF
D gene: NA; V gene: TRBV4-3; J gene: TRBJ2-1; clone size: NA; CDR3 DNA: TGCGCCAGCAGCAAAATGTCGGGCAATGAGCAGTTCTTC; CDR3 protein: CASSKMSGNEQFF
D gene: NA; V gene: TRBV3-1/TRBV3-2; J gene: TRBJ2-5; clone size: NA; CDR3 DNA: TGTGCCAGCAGCCAAGAAAGGGGGGTCGAGTGGAAGACCCAGTACTTC; CDR3 protein: CASSQERGVEWKTQYF
D gene: TRBD2; V gene: TRBV27; J gene: TRBJ2-5; clone size: NA; CDR3 DNA: TGTGCCAGCTACTCTCCACTAGCGGAGCAAGAGACCCAGTACTTC; CDR3 protein: CASYSPLAEQETQYF
D gene: NA; V gene: TRBV5-8; J gene: TRBJ1-5; clone size: NA; CDR3 DNA: TGTGCCAGCAGCCTGGAAGGAGTTAATCAGCCCCAGCATTTT; CDR3 protein: CASSLEGVNQPQHF
D gene: NA; V gene: TRBV5-1; J gene: TRBJ2-6; clone size: NA; CDR3 DNA: TGCGCCAGCAGCTTGTCAGGGTCTGGGGCCAACGTCCTGACTTTC; CDR3 protein: CASSLSGSGANVLTF
D gene: NA; V gene: TRBV6-6; J gene: TRBJ1-2; clone size: NA; CDR3 DNA: TGTGCCAGCAACACAATTAAGGGTAATGGCTACACCTTC; CDR3 protein: CASNTIKGNGYTF
D gene: NA; V gene: TRBV5-4; J gene: TRBJ2-1; clone size: NA; CDR3 DNA: TGTGCCAGCAGCTTAGGACTACCCCGTCCCTACAATGAGCAGTTCTTC; CDR3 protein: CASSLGLPRPYNEQFF